This TCR beta chain was obtained from a study of molecular identifiers for immune sequencing clone quantification. This clonotype has a count of ten or more. Its target is unknown. Germline V gene data show CDR1 as SGHTA and CDR2 as FQGTGA. The CDR3 runs 16 residues. The ends lost 5 bases at V and 4 bases at J; junction bases unmatched: 10. TCRdb reprocessed the PCR reads with MiXCR, giving one entry per CDR3 protein. The sample carries over 550,000 distinct CDR3 sequences, roughly 23% recorded once. Source material for naive CD8 libraries was roughly 20,000 to 1,000,000 sorted cells, with 10%, 30% or 50% RNA. Findings and caveats of the study: With a barcode shared among identical TCR molecules, highly expanded clone sizes could be underestimated.

This clonotype was obtained from a human donor in good health. Some libraries in this study had Jurkat cell RNA spiked in. The sample was naive CD8+ T cells from blood, with Jurkat cell RNA spiked in. Subset in this sample: FACS-sorted CD8+CD4-CCR7+CD45RA+ naive T cells. This rearrangement joins TRBV7-3 to TRBJ2-3, with 9 bases aligning to TRBD1. The CDR3 loop is CASSATGDRDPDTQYF. CDR3 bases: TGTGCCAGCAGCGCCACGGGGGACAGGGACCCAGATACGCAGTATTTT.